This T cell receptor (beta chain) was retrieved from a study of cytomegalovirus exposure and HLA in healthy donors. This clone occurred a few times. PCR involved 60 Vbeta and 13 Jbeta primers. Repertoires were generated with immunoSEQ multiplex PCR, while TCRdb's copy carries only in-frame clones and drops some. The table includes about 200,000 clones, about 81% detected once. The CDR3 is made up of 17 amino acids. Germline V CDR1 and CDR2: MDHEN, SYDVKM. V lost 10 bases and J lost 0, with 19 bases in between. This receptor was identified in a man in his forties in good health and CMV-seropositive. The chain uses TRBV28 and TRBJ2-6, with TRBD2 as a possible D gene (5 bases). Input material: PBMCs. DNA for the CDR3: TGTGCCACAAGAGGGTTCCAGGAAAGCTCTGGGGCCAACGTCCTGACTTTC. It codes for CATRGFQESSGANVLTF. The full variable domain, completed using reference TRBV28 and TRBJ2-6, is DVKVTQSSRYLVKRTGEKVFLECVQDMDHENMFWYRQDPGLGLRLIYFSYDVKMKEKGDIPEGYSVSREKKERFSLILESASTNQTSMYLCATRGFQESSGANVLTFGAGSRLTVL.